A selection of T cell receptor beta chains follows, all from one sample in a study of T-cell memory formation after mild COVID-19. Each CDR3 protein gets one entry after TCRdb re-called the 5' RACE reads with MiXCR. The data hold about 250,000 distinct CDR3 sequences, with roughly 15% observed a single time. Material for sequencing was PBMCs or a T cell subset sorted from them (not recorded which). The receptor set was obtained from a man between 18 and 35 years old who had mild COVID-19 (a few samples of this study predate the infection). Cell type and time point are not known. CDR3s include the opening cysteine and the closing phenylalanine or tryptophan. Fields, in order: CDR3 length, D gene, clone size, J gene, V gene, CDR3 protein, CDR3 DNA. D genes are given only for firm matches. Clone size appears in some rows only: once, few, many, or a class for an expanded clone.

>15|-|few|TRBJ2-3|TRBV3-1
CASSQGGARADTQYF
TGTGCCAGCAGCCAAGGCGGGGCCAGGGCAGATACGCAGTATTTT
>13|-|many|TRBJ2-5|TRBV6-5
CASLPSGRETQYF
TGTGCCAGCCTCCCCTCGGGGCGGGAGACCCAGTACTTC
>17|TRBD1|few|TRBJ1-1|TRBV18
CASSPSLYRDSNTEAFF
TGTGCCAGCTCACCAAGCCTGTATCGGGACAGTAATACAGAAGCTTTCTTT
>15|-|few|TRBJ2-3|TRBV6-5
CASRPERAGTDTQYF
TGTGCCAGCAGACCCGAGCGGGCGGGCACAGATACGCAGTATTTT
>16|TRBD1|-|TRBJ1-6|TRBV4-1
CASSQVGRDRDSPLHF
TGCGCCAGCAGCCAAGTGGGCCGGGACAGGGATTCACCCCTCCACTTT
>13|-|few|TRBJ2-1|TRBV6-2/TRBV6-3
CASSWDPYNEQFF
TGTGCCAGCAGCTGGGACCCATACAATGAGCAGTTCTTC
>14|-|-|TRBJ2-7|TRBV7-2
CASSARLGVHEQYF
TGTGCCAGCAGCGCCCGACTAGGCGTCCACGAGCAGTACTTC
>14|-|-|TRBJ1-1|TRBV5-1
CASSLWGGNTEAFF
TGCGCCAGCAGCTTGTGGGGGGGGAACACTGAAGCTTTCTTT
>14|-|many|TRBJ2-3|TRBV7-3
CASSRSSEGDTQYF
TGTGCCAGCAGCCGCTCTAGCGAGGGCGATACGCAGTATTTT
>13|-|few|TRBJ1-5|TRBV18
CASSPGRYQPQHF
TGTGCCAGCTCACCAGGGAGATATCAGCCCCAGCATTTT
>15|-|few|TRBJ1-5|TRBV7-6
CASSLGRFSNQPQHF
TGTGCCAGCAGCTTAGGCAGGTTTAGCAATCAGCCCCAGCATTTT
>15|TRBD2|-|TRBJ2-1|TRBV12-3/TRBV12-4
CASSIWVAGEKKGFF
TGTGCCAGCAGTATCTGGGTAGCGGGGGAAAAAAAAGGGTTCTTC
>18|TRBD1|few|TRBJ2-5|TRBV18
CASSPRGQGGLSSETQYF
TGTGCCAGCTCACCAAGGGGACAGGGGGGTCTCTCGTCTGAGACCCAGTACTTC
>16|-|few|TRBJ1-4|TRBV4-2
CASSQDWGRTNEKLFF
TGTGCCAGCAGCCAAGATTGGGGGCGAACTAATGAAAAACTGTTTTTT
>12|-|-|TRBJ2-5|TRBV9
CASSVPGGTQYF
TGTGCCAGCAGCGTACCCGGGGGGACCCAGTACTTC
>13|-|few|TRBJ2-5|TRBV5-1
CASSSGSQETQYF
TGCGCCAGCAGTTCCGGGTCCCAAGAGACCCAGTACTTC
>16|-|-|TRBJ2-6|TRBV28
CASSLVWGSGANVLTF
TGTGCCAGCAGTTTGGTATGGGGCTCTGGGGCCAACGTCCTGACTTTC
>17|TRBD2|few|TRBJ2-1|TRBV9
CASSVVGGGASYNEQFF
TGTGCCAGCAGCGTAGTTGGCGGGGGGGCCTCCTACAATGAGCAGTTCTTC
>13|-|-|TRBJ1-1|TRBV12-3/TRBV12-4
CASSFQGQLEAFF
TGTGCCAGCAGTTTTCAAGGACAGCTTGAAGCTTTCTTT
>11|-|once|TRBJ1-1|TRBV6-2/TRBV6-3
CASSQGFEAFF
TGTGCCAGCAGTCAGGGGTTTGAAGCTTTCTTT
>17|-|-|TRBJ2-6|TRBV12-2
CASRHRQGTPGANVLTF
TGTGCAAGTCGCCATCGACAGGGAACTCCTGGGGCCAACGTCCTGACTTTC
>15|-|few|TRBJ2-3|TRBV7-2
CASSSSRVGADTQYF
TGTGCCAGCAGCTCGTCCCGGGTAGGAGCGGATACGCAGTATTTT
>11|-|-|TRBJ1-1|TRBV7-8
CASLLNTEAFF
TGTGCCAGCCTCCTCAACACTGAAGCTTTCTTT
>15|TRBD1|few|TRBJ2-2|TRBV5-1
CASSLTGGDTGELFF
TGCGCCAGCAGCTTGACAGGGGGCGACACCGGGGAGCTGTTTTTT
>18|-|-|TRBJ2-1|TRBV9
CASSVRGGPLSSYNEQFF
TGTGCCAGCAGCGTCCGCGGGGGCCCCCTAAGCTCCTACAATGAGCAGTTCTTC
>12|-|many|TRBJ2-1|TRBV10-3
CAISDSYNEQFF
TGTGCCATCAGTGACAGTTACAATGAGCAGTTCTTC
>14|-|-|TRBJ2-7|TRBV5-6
CASSLSYIGLEQYF
TGTGCCAGCAGCTTAAGTTATATTGGACTCGAGCAGTACTTC
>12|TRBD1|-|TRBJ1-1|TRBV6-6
CASRAGGTEAFF
TGTGCCAGCCGGGCAGGGGGCACTGAAGCTTTCTTT
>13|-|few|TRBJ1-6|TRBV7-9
CASSARQNSPLHF
TGTGCCAGCAGCGCCCGACAGAATTCACCCCTCCACTTT
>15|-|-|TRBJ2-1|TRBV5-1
CASSRQANTGNEQFF
TGCGCCAGCAGCCGACAGGCCAATACCGGCAATGAGCAGTTCTTC
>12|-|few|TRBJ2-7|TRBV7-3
CATVWSTYEQYF
TGTGCCACCGTTTGGTCCACCTACGAGCAGTACTTC
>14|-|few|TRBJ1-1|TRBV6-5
CASSYSEMNTEAFF
TGTGCCAGCAGTTACTCGGAGATGAACACTGAAGCTTTCTTT
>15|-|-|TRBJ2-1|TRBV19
CASTASAPSYNEQFF
TGTGCCAGTACCGCTAGCGCGCCATCCTACAATGAGCAGTTCTTC
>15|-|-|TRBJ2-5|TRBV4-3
CASSQDPGLRETQYF
TGCGCCAGCAGCCAAGACCCCGGACTACGGGAGACCCAGTACTTC
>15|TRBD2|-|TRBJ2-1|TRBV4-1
CASSHFGGSGNEQFF
TGCGCCAGCAGCCATTTCGGGGGGTCAGGCAATGAGCAGTTCTTC
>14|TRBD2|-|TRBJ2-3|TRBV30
CAWSLGGGMYTQYF
TGTGCCTGGAGTCTGGGCGGGGGGATGTATACGCAGTATTTT
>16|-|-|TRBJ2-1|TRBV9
CASSVGGARQGDEQFF
TGTGCCAGCAGCGTAGGGGGAGCCCGACAAGGGGATGAGCAGTTCTTC
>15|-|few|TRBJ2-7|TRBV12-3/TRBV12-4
CASSDRAPGPYEQYF
TGTGCCAGCAGTGACCGGGCCCCGGGACCCTACGAGCAGTACTTC
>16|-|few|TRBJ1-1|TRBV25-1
CASSPAGGEGNTEAFF
TGTGCCAGCAGCCCCGCGGGAGGGGAGGGGAACACTGAAGCTTTCTTT
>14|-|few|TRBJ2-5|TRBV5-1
CASSLQQIQETQYF
TGCGCCAGCAGCCTACAGCAGATCCAAGAGACCCAGTACTTC
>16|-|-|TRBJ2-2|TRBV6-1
CASRARSGVWTGELFF
TGTGCCAGCAGGGCCCGTTCAGGGGTCTGGACCGGGGAGCTGTTTTTT
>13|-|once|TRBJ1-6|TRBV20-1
CSARYGGDSPLHF
TGCAGTGCTAGATACGGCGGTGATTCACCCCTCCACTTT
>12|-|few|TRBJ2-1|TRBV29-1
CSVGRGYNEQFF
TGCAGCGTTGGAAGGGGATACAATGAGCAGTTCTTC
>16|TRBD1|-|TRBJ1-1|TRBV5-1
CASSSPGTGSGTEAFF
TGCGCCAGCAGCTCACCCGGGACAGGGTCGGGCACTGAAGCTTTCTTT
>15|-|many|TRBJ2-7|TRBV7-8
CASSLALAGAYEQYF
TGTGCCAGCAGCTTAGCGCTGGCAGGCGCCTACGAGCAGTACTTC
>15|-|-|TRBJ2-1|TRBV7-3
CASSLSREGYNEQFF
TGTGCCAGCAGCTTAAGCAGGGAAGGATACAATGAGCAGTTCTTC
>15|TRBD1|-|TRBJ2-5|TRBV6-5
CASRRTGTLQETQYF
TGTGCCAGCAGGCGGACAGGAACCCTCCAAGAGACCCAGTACTTC
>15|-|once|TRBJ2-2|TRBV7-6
CASSLLVGNTGELFF
TGTGCCAGCAGCTTACTCGTAGGGAACACCGGGGAGCTGTTTTTT
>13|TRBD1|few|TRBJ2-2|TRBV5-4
CASLDRERGELFF
TGTGCCAGCCTGGACAGGGAGCGCGGGGAGCTGTTTTTT
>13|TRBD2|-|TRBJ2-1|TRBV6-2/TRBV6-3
CATKAGGSNEQFF
TGTGCCACCAAGGCGGGGGGATCCAATGAGCAGTTCTTC
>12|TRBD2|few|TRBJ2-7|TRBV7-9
CASRSGGYEQYF
TGTGCCAGCCGGAGCGGGGGCTACGAGCAGTACTTC
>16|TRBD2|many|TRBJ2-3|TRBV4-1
CASTRTGGLGLDTQYF
TGCGCCAGCACCCGGACTGGGGGACTAGGGCTAGATACGCAGTATTTT
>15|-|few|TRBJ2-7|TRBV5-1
CASSLVPVPSYEQYF
TGCGCCAGCAGCTTGGTCCCGGTCCCCTCCTACGAGCAGTACTTC
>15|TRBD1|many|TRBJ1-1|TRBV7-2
CASSVAGTEDTEAFF
TGTGCCAGCAGCGTTGCCGGGACAGAGGACACTGAAGCTTTCTTT
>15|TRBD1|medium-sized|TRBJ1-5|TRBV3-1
CASSWGQGARQPQHF
TGTGCCAGCAGCTGGGGACAGGGGGCGAGGCAGCCCCAGCATTTT
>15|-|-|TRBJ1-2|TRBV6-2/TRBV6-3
CASSYDGVFNYGYTF
TGTGCCAGCAGTTACGACGGGGTCTTTAACTATGGCTACACCTTC